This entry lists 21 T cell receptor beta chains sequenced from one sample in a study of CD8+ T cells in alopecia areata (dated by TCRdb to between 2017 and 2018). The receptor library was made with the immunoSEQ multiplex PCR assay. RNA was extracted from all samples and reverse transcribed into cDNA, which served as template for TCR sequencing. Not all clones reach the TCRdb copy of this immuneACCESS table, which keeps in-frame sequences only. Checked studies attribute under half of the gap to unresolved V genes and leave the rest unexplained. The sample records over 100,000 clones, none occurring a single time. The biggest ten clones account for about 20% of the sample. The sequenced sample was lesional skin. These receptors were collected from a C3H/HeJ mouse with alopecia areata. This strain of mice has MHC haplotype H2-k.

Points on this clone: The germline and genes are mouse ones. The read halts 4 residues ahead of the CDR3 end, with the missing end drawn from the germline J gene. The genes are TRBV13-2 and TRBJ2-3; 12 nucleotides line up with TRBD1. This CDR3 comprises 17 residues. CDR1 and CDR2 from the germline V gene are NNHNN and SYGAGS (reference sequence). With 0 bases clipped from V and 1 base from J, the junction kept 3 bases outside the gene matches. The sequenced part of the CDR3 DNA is TGTGCCAGCGGTGATGAGGGACAGGGGGCGGGTGCAGAA. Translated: CASGDEGQGAGAE. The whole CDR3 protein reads CASGDEGQGAGAETLYF.

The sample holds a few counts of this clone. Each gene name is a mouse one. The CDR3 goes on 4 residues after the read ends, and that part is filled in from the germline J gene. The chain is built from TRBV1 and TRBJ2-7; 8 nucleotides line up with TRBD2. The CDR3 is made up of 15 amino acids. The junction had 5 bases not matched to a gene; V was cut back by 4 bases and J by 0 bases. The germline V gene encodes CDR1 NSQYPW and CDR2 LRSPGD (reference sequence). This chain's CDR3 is CTCSEGLESSYEQYF. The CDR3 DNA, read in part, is TGCACCTGCAGTGAGGGACTGGAGAGCTCCTAT.

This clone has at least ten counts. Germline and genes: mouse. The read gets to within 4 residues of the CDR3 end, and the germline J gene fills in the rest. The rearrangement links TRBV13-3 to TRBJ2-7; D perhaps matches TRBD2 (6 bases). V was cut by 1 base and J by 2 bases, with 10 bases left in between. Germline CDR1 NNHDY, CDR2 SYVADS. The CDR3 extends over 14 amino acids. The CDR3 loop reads CASSDPGGPYEQYF. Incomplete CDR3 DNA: TGTGCCAGCAGTGATCCGGGGGGTCCCTAT.

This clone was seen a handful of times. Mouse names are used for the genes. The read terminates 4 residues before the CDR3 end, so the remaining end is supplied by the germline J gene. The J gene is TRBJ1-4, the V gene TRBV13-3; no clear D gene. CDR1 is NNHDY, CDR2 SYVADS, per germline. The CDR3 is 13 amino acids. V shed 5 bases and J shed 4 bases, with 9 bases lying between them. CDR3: CASRKQNNERLFF. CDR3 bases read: TGTGCCAGCAGGAAGCAGAACAACGAA.

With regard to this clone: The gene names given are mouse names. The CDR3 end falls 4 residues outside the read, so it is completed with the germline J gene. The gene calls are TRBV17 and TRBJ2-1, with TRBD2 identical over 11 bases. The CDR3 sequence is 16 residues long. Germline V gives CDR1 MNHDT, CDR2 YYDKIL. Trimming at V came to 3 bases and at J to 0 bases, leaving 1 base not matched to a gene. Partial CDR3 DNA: TGTGCTAGCAGTAGGGGACTGGGGGATAACTATGCT. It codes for CASSRGLGDNYA. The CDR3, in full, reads CASSRGLGDNYAEQFF.

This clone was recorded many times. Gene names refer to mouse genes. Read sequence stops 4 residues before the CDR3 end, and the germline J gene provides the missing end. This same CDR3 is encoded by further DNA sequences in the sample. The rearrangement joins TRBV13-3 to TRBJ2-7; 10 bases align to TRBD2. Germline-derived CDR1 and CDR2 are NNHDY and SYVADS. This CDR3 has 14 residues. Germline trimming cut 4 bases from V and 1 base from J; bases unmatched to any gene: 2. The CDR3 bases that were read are TGTGCCAGCAGTTCGACTGGGGGGTCCTAT. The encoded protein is CASSSTGGSY. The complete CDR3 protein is CASSSTGGSYEQYF.

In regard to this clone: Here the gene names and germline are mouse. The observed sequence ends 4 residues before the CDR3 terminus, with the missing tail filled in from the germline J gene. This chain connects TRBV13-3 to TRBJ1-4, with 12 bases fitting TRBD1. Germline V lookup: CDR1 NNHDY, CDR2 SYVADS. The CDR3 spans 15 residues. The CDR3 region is CASRAGTGGGERLFF. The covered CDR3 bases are TGTGCCAGCAGAGCCGGGACAGGGGGCGGCGAA.

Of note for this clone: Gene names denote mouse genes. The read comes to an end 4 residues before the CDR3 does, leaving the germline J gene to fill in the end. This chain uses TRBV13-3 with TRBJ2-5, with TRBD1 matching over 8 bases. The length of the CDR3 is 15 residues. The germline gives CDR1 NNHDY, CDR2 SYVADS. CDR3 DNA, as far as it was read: TGTGCCAGCAGTGATGTAAGGACAGGGACGGAC. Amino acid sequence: CASSDVRTGTD. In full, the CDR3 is CASSDVRTGTDTQYF.

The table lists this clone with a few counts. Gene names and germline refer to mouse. Partial CDR3 DNA: TGTGCCAGCAGTGACTCCCCAGGGAACACCGGG. This gives the protein CASSDSPGNTG. Given in full, the CDR3 is CASSDSPGNTGQLYF. V usage is TRBV13-3 and J usage is TRBJ2-2, with a possible D match to TRBD1 (5 bases). The sequenced fragment ends 4 residues before the CDR3 boundary, so the rest is inferred from the germline J gene. The germline V gene has CDR1 NNHDY and CDR2 SYVADS. This CDR3 comprises 15 residues. Trimming took off 2 bases at V and 2 bases at J, with 10 bases between the two ends. The full variable domain, in which reference TRBV13-3 and TRBJ2-2 provide the parts outside the CDR3, is EAAVTQSPRSKVAVTGGKVTLSCHQTNNHDYMYWYRQDTGHGLRLIHYSYVADSTEKGDIPDGYKASRPSQENFSLILELASLSQTAVYFCASSDSPGNTGQLYFGEGSKLTVL.

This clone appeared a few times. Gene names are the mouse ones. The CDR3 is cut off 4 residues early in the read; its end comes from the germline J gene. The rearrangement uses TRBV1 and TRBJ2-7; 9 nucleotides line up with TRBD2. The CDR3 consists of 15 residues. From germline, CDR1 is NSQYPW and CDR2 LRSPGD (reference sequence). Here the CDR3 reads CTCSADLTGGYEQYF. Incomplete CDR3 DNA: TGCACCTGCAGTGCAGATCTGACTGGGGGATAT.

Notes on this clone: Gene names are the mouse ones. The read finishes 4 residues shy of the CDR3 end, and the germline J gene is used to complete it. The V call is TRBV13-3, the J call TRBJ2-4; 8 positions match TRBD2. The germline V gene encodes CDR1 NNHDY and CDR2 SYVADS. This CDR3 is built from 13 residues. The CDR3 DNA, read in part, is TGTGCCGGCTGCCGGGGGGGCGCAAAC. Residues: CAGCRGGAN. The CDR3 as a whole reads CAGCRGGANTLYF.

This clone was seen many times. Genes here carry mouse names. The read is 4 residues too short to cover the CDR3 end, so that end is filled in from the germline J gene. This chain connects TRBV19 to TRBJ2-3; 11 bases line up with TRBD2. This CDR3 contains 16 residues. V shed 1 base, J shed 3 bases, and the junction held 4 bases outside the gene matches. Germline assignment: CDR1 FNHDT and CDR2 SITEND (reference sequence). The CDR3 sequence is CASSITDWGDAETLYF. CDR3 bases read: TGTGCCAGCAGTATAACGGACTGGGGGGACGCAGAA. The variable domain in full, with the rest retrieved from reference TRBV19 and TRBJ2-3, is GGIITQTPKFLIGQEGQKLTLKCQQNFNHDTMYWYRQDSGKGLRLIYYSITENDLQKGDLSEGYDASREKKSSFSLTVTSAQKNEMAVFLCASSITDWGDAETLYFGSGTRLTVL.

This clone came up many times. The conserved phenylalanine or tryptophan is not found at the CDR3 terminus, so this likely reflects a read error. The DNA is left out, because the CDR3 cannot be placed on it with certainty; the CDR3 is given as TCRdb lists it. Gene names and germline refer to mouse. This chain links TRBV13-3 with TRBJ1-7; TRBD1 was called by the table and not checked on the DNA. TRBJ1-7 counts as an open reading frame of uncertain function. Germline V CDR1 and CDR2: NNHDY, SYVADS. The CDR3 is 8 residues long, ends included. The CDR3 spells CASSDEDH.

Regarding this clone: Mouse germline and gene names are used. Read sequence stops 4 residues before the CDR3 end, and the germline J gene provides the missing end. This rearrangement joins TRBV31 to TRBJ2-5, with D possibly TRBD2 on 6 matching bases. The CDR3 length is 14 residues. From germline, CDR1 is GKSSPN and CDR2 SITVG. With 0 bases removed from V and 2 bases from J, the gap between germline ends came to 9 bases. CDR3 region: CAWSLSGAQDTQYF. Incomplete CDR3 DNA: TGTGCCTGGAGTCTATCTGGGGCCCAAGAC.

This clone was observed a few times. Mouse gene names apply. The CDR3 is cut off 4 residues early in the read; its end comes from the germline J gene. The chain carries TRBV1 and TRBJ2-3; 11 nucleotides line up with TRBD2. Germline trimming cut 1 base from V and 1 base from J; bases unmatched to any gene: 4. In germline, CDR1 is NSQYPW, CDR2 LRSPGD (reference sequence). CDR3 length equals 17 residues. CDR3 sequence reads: CTCSAVGLGEGAETLYF. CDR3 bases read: TGCACCTGCAGTGCAGTGGGACTGGGGGAGGGTGCAGAA.

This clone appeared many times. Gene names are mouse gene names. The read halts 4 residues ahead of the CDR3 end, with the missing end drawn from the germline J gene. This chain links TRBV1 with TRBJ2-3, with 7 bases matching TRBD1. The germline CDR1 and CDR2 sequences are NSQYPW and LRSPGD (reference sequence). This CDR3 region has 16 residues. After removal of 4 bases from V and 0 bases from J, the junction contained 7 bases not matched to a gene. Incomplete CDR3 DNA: TGCACCTGCAGTGTCTCCGGGACAGCTAGTGCAGAA. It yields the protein CTCSVSGTASAE. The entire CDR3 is CTCSVSGTASAETLYF.

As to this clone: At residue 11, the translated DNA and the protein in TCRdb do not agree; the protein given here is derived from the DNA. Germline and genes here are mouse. The DNA read from the CDR3 is TGTGCCGCAAGGGACACAATTTCTGGAAATACG. The encoded protein is CAARDTISGNT. The complete CDR3 reads CAARDTISGNTLYF. This chain connects TRBV13-3 to TRBJ1-3, with D possibly matching TRBD1 (6 bases). Read coverage stops 3 residues before the CDR3 terminus; the germline J gene supplies the remainder. The CDR3 totals 14 residues. V lost 10 bases to trimming and J lost 0 bases, with 14 bases between them. Germline CDR1 NNHDY, CDR2 SYVADS.

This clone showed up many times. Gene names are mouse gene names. The chain's CDR3 is CASSWSSQNTLYF. CDR3 DNA (partial): TGTGCCAGCAGCTGGTCTAGTCAAAAC. The chain combines TRBV13-3 with TRBJ2-4; the D is unclear. The read ends 4 residues shy of where the CDR3 ends; the end is completed using the germline J gene. Germline-derived CDR1 and CDR2 are NNHDY and SYVADS. The CDR3 extends over 13 amino acids. V was pared by 5 bases and J by 0 bases, with 7 bases between.

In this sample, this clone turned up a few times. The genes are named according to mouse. Here the CDR3 reads CAWSLAWGSSAETLYF. Partial CDR3 DNA: TGTGCCTGGAGTCTAGCCTGGGGGTCTAGTGCAGAA. The chain couples TRBV31 to TRBJ2-3; 7 nucleotides match TRBD2. The DNA ends 4 residues before the CDR3 does, and the rest of the CDR3 is filled in from the germline J gene. CDR3 length: 16 amino acids. Germline-derived CDR1 and CDR2 are GKSSPN and SITVG. V was clipped by 0 bases and J by 0 bases; unmatched bases: 6.

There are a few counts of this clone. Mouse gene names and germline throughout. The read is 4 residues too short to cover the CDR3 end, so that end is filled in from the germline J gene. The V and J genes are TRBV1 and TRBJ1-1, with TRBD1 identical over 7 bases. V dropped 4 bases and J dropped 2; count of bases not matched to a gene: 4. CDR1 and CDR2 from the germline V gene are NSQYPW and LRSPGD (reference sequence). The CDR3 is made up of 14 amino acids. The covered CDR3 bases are TGCACCTGCAGTGTCCGACAGGGCAACACA. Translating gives CTCSVRQGNT. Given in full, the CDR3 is CTCSVRQGNTEVFF.

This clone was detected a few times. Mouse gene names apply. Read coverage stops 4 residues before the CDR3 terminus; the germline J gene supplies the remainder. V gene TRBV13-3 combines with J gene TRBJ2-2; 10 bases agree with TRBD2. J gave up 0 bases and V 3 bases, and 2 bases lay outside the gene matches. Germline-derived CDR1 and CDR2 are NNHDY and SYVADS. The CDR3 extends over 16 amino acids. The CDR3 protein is CASSGLGGANTGQLYF. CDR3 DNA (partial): TGTGCCAGCAGTGGACTGGGGGGAGCAAACACCGGG.